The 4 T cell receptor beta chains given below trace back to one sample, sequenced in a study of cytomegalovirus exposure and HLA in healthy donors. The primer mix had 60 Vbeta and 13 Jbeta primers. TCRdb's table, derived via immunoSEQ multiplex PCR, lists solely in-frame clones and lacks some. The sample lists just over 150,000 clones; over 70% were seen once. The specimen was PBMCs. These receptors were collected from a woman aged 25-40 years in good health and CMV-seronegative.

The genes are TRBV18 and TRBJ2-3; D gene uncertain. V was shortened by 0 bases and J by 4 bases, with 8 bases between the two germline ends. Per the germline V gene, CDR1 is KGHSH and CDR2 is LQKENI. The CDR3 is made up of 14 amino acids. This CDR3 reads CASSPPTQPDTQYF. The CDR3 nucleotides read TGTGCCAGCTCACCACCGACTCAACCAGATACGCAGTATTTT.

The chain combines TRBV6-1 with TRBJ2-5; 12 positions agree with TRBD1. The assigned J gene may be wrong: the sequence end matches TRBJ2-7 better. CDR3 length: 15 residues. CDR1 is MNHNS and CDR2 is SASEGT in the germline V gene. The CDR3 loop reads CASSVGTGGGYEQYF. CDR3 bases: TGTGCCAGCAGTGTAGGGACAGGGGGCGGCTACGAGCAGTACTTC.

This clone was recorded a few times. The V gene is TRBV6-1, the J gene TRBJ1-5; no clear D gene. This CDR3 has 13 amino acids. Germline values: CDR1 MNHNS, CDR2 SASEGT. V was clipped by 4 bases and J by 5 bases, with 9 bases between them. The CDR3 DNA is TGTGCCAGCAGTGCTTTCCGCGATCAGCCCCAGCATTTT. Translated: CASSAFRDQPQHF.

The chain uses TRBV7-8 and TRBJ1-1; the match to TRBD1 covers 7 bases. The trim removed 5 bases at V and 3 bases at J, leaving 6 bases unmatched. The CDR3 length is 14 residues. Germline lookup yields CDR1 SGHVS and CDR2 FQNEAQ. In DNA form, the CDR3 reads TGTGCCAGCAGCCTAGGACAGGCTGACACTGAAGCTTTCTTT. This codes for CASSLGQADTEAFF.